This T cell receptor beta chain was captured by sequencing in a study of tumor and adjacent non-tumor tissue in lung cancer. Study at large: Stage I to III disease affected roughly 10 men and 5 women aged about 31 to 85.

A remark on this clonotype: Its antigen remains unknown.

General observations from the study: Significantly higher TCR diversity was found in tumor than normal lung. Patients with more diverse tumor TCRs had worse survival. Tumor repertoires had a smaller top 100 clone share than normal lung.

This sample's RNA came from whole unsorted tissue. Three rounds of nested PCR, following a modified ARM-PCR protocol, produced the TCRbeta library. TCRdb re-derived calls from the multiplex PCR reads in MiXCR, one entry per CDR3 protein. The sample holds tens of thousands of distinct CDR3 sequences, around 75% seen once. The CDR3 length is 18 residues. In germline, CDR1 is LNHDA, CDR2 SQIVND (reference sequence). Trimming removed 3 bases from V and 9 bases from J, with 27 bases in between. The chain employs TRBV19 and TRBJ2-1; maybe TRBD2 (7 bases). The clonotype comes from a woman in her fifties or sixties with non-small cell lung cancer. The sequenced material came from lung tumor tissue. The CDR3 region has the DNA TGTGCCAGTAGTATTGGCACTAGTGGGAGGGCCAGGGGCGTTGAGCAGTTCTTC. It yields the protein CASSIGTSGRARGVEQFF.